The T cell receptor (beta chain) under discussion was sequenced for a study of CD8+CD57+ T cells in acquired aplastic anemia (dated by TCRdb to 2016 to 2018). About the full investigation: DNA extracted from sorted CD4+ and CD8+ cells had a mean of about 3 ug, with a range of roughly 0.19 to 27.4 ug. CD8+CD57+ expansion was defined as frequency above the mean frequency observed in healthy subjects.

Genomic DNA was used as template for profiling of TCR beta VDJ combinations and CDR3 sequences. An Illumina HiSeq 2000 was the platform used for TCR repertoire sequencing. Per the original workflow: Repertoire assessment relied on Simpson's diversity index, CDR3 size and DJ length profiles, and TRBV/TRBJ rearrangement plots. The most abundant DNA sequence in the deep sequencing data was defined as the immunodominant clone. CDR3 amino acid sequences were checked for sharing between subjects and were compared against published repertoires and the VDJdb database. In-frame beta chains were kept once TCRdb had trimmed the public reads at Q25 with fastp and called clones with MiXCR. Here each entry gathers all rows of one CDR3 protein and keeps the most common genes and DNA. In this record, the V and J calls reflect TCRdb's handling and not the investigators' own analysis. The sample includes 160,000 or so distinct CDR3 sequences, with around half observed a single time. The ten largest clones capture about 2.6% of the sample.

V is clipped by 0 bases and J by 5 bases, and the sequence between their germline boundaries is 13 bases long. Reading from cysteine to phenylalanine, the CDR3 counts 15 amino acids. Only CDR3 DNA remains: 45 bases, in frame from the first base. CDR1 and CDR2, looked up from the germline V gene, are SNHLY and FYNNEI. Concerning this clonotype itself: Its antigen specificity is not known. Base qualities are missing; no much larger clone stands one base away.

General findings and caveats noted by the study authors: Around 31 CD8+ CDR3 sequences were shared between patients and controls but appeared highly expressed in patients and within their immunodominant clones. Patients and healthy controls showed no significant difference in CD8+ Simpson's diversity (P=0.060).

Patients chosen for sequencing had shown expansion of CD8+CD57+ cells by flow cytometry. Every patient had severe acquired aplastic anemia, diagnosed using the International Study of Aplastic Anemia and Agranulocytosis and Camitta criteria. No therapy had been received by the patients at the time of blood sampling. The study deep-sequenced TCR repertoires of sorted CD4+ and CD8+ blood T cells from severe aplastic anemia patients and healthy subjects. In the USA, patient enrollment took place under clinicaltrials.gov protocols 00001620, 01623167, 00001397, 00071045, 00081523 and 00961064. Ficoll-Paque density gradient centrifugation was used to isolate peripheral blood mononuclear cells. Before DNA was extracted, CD4+ and CD8+ T cells were sorted using either FACS or magnetic beads.

The chain is encoded by TRBV2 joined to TRBJ1-1, with an unclear D gene assignment. Sequences were obtained from sorted CD4+, CD8+, or CD8+CD57+ T cells (not recorded which) from PBMCs. This TCR came from a human donor with aplastic anemia. The CDR3 region has the sequence CASSEAVSGFTEAFF. The DNA is as follows: TGTGCCAGCAGTGAAGCGGTCTCAGGATTTACTGAAGCTTTCTTT.